This T cell receptor (beta chain) was sequenced in a study of blood T cell repertoires in COVID-19. Study background: Spain, Italy and the United States supplied samples that represented acute and convalescent COVID-19. Sources were T cells, B-cell-depleted T cells, or PBMCs; the material itself was cDNA or gDNA.

Original methodology: Estimation of nucleated cell counts relied on the amplification of reference gene primers. The assay was immunoSEQ multiplex PCR, and TCRdb's table has in-frame clones only and misses some. Clone size and the V and J calls come from that table; the DNA yielded D and trimming. The profile shows fewer than 100,000 clones, approximately 88% of them singletons. Germline V gene data show CDR1 as MNHNS and CDR2 as SASEGT. The trim removed 0 bases at V and 5 bases at J, leaving 14 bases unmatched. The CDR3 extends over 18 amino acids. The source is a human donor in a cohort sampled during active COVID-19. The V call is TRBV6-1, the J call TRBJ1-1; 8 bases are shared with TRBD1. Sequenced input: peripheral blood. CDR3 coding DNA: TGTGCCAGCAGTGAAGCCGGATTTCATGGGACAGGTGGTACTGAAGCTTTCTTT. It yields the protein CASSEAGFHGTGGTEAFF.